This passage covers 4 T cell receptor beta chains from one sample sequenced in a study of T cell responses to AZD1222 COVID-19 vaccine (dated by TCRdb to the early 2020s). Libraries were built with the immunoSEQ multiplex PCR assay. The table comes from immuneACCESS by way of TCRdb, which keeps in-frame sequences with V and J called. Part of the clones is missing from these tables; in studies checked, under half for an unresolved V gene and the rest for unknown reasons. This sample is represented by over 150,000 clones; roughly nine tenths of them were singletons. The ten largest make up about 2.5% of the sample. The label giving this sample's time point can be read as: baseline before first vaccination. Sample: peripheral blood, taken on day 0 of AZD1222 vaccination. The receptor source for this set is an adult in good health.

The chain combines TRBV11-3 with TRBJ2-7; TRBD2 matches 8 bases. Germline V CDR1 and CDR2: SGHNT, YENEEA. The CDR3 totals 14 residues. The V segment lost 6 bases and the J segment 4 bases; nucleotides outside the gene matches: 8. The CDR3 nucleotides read TGTGCCAGCAGTGTCGGGAGGGGGTCTTACGAGCAGTACTTC. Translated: CASSVGRGSYEQYF.

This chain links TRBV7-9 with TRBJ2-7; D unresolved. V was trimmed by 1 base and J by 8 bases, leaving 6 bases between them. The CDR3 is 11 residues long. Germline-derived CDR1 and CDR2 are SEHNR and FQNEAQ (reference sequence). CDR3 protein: CASSLGQQQYF. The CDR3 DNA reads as TGTGCCAGCAGCTTAGGTCAGCAGCAGTACTTC. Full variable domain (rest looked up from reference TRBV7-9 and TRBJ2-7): DTGVSQNPRHKITKRGQNVTFRCDPISEHNRLYWYRQTLGQGPEFLTYFQNEAQLEKSRLLSDRFSAERPKGSFSTLEIQRTEQGDSAMYLCASSLGQQQYFGPGTRLTVT.

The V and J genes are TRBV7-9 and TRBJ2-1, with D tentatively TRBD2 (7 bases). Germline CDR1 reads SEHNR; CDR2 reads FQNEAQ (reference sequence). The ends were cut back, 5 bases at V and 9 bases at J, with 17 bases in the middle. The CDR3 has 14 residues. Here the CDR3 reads CASSTSGGAVEQFF. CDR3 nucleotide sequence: TGTGCCAGCAGCACCTCTGGGGGGGCGGTTGAGCAGTTCTTC.

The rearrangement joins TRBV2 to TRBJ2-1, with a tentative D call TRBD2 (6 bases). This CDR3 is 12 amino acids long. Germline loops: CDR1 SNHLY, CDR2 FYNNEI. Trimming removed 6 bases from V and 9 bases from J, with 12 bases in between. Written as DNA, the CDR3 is TGTGCCAGCAGCACAACTAGCTCTGAGCAGTTCTTC. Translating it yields CASSTTSSEQFF. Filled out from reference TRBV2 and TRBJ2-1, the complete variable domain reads EPEVTQTPSHQVTQMGQEVILRCVPISNHLYFYWYRQILGQKVEFLVSFYNNEISEKSEIFDDQFSVERPDGSNFTLKIRSTKLEDSAMYFCASSTTSSEQFFGPGTRLTVL.